This T cell receptor (beta chain) was sequenced for a study of CXCR3-negative and CXCR3-positive naive CD8 T cells. Germline V gene lookup returns CDR1 SQVTM and CDR2 ANQGSEA. This CDR3 contains 15 residues. The authors prepared UMI-labeled TRB cDNA libraries by 5' RACE. No DNA is given; TCRdb re-called the 5' RACE reads and lists each CDR3 protein once. In total, the table holds some 60,000 distinct CDR3 sequences. As concerns this clonotype: Its specificity is not known.

Notes on the study in general: In CXCR3-positive naive cells, the TRB CDR3s were more hydrophobic than in CXCR3-negative naive cells. Naive subsets were similarly diverse, while memory CD8+ repertoires were much less diverse. Memory cells showed distinct TRBV-TRBJ patterns, while the two naive subsets matched.

The genes are TRBV29-1 and TRBJ2-7; with no DNA, the TCRdb D assignment of TRBD1 cannot be verified. The receptor's source is a human donor in good health. Some clones in this sample may be carry-over from other donors' samples. The specimen sequenced was naive CXCR3+ CD8+ T cells from blood. The subset here: CD45RO-CCR7+CD27+CD95- naive CD8+ T cells expressing CXCR3 (TNR3+). This chain's CDR3 is CSVRGTLGYSYEQYF.